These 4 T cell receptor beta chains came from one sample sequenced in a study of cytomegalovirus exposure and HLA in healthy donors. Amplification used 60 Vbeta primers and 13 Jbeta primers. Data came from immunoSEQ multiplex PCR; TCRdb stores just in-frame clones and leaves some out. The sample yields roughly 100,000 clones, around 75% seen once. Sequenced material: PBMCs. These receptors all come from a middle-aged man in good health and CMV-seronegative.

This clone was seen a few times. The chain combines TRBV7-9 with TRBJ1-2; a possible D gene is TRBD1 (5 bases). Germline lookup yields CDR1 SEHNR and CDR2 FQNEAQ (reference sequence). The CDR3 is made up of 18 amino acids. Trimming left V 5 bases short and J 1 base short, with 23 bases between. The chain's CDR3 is CASSIGEAGWSLNYGYTF. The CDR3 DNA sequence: TGTGCCAGCAGCATCGGGGAGGCAGGGTGGTCCCTTAACTATGGCTACACCTTC.

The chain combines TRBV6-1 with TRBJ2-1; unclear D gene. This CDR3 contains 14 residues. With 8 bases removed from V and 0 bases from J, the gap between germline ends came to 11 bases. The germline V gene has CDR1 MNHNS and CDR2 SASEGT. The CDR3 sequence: CASVADSSYNEQFF. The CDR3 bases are TGTGCCAGCGTAGCCGATAGCTCCTACAATGAGCAGTTCTTC.

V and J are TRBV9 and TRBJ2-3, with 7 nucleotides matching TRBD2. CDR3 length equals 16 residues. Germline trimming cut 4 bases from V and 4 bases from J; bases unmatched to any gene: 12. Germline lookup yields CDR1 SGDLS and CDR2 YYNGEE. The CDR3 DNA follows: TGTGCCAGCAGCCCCCGCGCGGGAGTGAAACCAGATACGCAGTATTTT. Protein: CASSPRAGVKPDTQYF.

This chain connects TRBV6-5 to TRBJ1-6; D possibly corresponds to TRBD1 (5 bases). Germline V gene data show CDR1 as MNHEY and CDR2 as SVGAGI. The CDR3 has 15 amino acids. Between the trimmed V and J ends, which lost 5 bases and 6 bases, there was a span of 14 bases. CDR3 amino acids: CASSLAGPFNSPLHF. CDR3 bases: TGTGCCAGCAGTCTAGCGGGGCCCTTTAATTCACCCCTCCACTTT.